This is a list of T cell receptor beta chains from one sample in a study of technical replicates of blood from several donors. Profiled with immunoSEQ multiplex PCR; TCRdb holds only in-frame clones, not every one. The sample includes approximately 82,000 clones, over 90% of them seen just once. Input material: T cells isolated from PBMCs. These receptors were taken from a human donor in good health. Both conserved end residues are part of each CDR3. A D gene is named only where the DNA matches it firmly. The listing skips clone size in some rows; elsewhere it reads once, few, many or a size class.

size,D,V,J,DNA,CDR3
.,.,TRBV16,TRBJ1-2,TGTGCCAGCAGTAAAATCGGGAACTATGGCTACACCTTC,CASSKIGNYGYTF
.,TRBD1,TRBV5-1,TRBJ1-2,TGCGCCAGCAGCTACGGACAGGGAGACGCTGGCTACACCTTC,CASSYGQGDAGYTF
.,TRBD2,TRBV25-1,TRBJ2-5,TGTGCCAGCAGTGGGGACCTCTCTAGCGGAGGAGAGACCCAGTACTTC,CASSGDLSSGGETQYF
.,.,TRBV2,TRBJ1-2,TGTGCCAGCAGTGTGACAGGAGGCTACACCTTC,CASSVTGGYTF
.,.,TRBV6-5,TRBJ2-7,TGTGCCAGCACCCGTGGAGGGGAGCAGTACTTC,CASTRGGEQYF
.,TRBD1,TRBV6-1,TRBJ2-7,TGTGCCAGCAGTGAAGGGACAGGAATTTACGAGCAGTACTTC,CASSEGTGIYEQYF
.,.,TRBV6-1,TRBJ2-1,TGTGCCAGCAGTGAAGCGCGAGAGGGCGGCGAGCAGTTCTTC,CASSEAREGGEQFF
.,.,TRBV28,TRBJ2-3,TGTGCCAGCAGGACCAGGAGCACAGATACGCAGTATTTT,CASRTRSTDTQYF
.,TRBD1,TRBV9,TRBJ1-1,TGTGCCAGCAGCGTAAAGGGGGCTGCTGAAGCTTTCTTT,CASSVKGAAEAFF
once,TRBD2,TRBV9,TRBJ2-7,TGTGCCAGCAGCGGGACTAGCGGGAGCTACGAGCAGTACTTC,CASSGTSGSYEQYF
.,TRBD1,TRBV28,TRBJ2-7,TGTGCCAGCAGTTCTACAGGACAGGCGTACGAGCAGTACTTC,CASSSTGQAYEQYF
.,TRBD2,TRBV27,TRBJ2-2,TGTGCCAGCAGTAGTCTAGCGGAAAACACCGGGGAGCTGTTTTTT,CASSSLAENTGELFF
once,TRBD1,TRBV4-3,TRBJ1-2,TGCGCCAGCAGCGACCGGGACAGGGGGGTCTATGGCTACACCTTC,CASSDRDRGVYGYTF
.,.,TRBV4-3,TRBJ1-1,TGCGCCAGCAGCCAAGGGGCTTTTGAAGCTTTCTTT,CASSQGAFEAFF
.,.,TRBV9,TRBJ2-2,TGTGCCAGCAGCGTAGGACAGTTCACCGGGGAGCTGTTTTTT,CASSVGQFTGELFF
.,.,TRBV7-7,TRBJ2-7,TGTGCTAGCAGCTTAGCGCCCGCGGACTCCTACGAGCAGTACTTC,CASSLAPADSYEQYF
.,.,TRBV7-9,TRBJ2-2,TGTGCCAGCAGCTTACGGGTAACCGGGGAGCTGTTTTTT,CASSLRVTGELFF
.,.,TRBV5-1,TRBJ2-7,TGCGCCAGCAGCATTCTTAGGGGCGACTACGAGCAGTACTTC,CASSILRGDYEQYF
.,.,TRBV2,TRBJ1-2,TGTGCCAGACTACCGGCAGGGGATACCTATGGCTACACCTTC,CARLPAGDTYGYTF
.,.,TRBV27,TRBJ2-7,TGTGCCAGCAGTTTAATGACAGGCCCCTTGTACGAGCAGTACTTC,CASSLMTGPLYEQYF
.,.,TRBV6-5,TRBJ2-1,TGTGCCAGCAGTTACTCGAGCTCCTACAATGAGCAGTTCTTC,CASSYSSSYNEQFF
.,.,TRBV6-6,TRBJ1-5,TGTGCCAGCAGCCTAATTGATAGCAATCAGCCCCAGCATTTT,CASSLIDSNQPQHF
.,.,TRBV2,TRBJ2-2,TGTGCCAGCAGTGAAAGGTTTTCGAAACAGGCCGGGGAGCTGTTTTTT,CASSERFSKQAGELFF
.,.,TRBV7-9,TRBJ1-1,TGTGCCAGCAGCTTAGGGGACATGAACACTGAAGCTTTCTTT,CASSLGDMNTEAFF
once,TRBD2,TRBV4-2,TRBJ2-1,TGTGCCAGCAGCCAAGATGGGACTAGCGGGTACAATGAGCAGTTCTTC,CASSQDGTSGYNEQFF
.,.,TRBV4-1,TRBJ1-2,TGCGCCAGCAGCCAAGTTTCGAGGGATGGCTACACCTTC,CASSQVSRDGYTF
.,TRBD2,TRBV2,TRBJ2-3,TGTGCCATCCTAGCGGGAGGGCCCCGCACAGATACGCAGTATTTT,CAILAGGPRTDTQYF
.,.,TRBV30,TRBJ2-7,TGTGCCTGGAGTCTTAAAGGTAGGCTTTCGGGCGAGCAGTACTTC,CAWSLKGRLSGEQYF
.,.,TRBV27,TRBJ2-3,TGTGCCAGCAGTTTGCTAGGTACGCAGTATTTT,CASSLLGTQYF
.,.,TRBV9,TRBJ2-7,TGTGCCAGCAGCCCCGAGGGCGGAGTGAAAAGCTCCTACGAGCAGTACTTC,CASSPEGGVKSSYEQYF
.,.,TRBV13,TRBJ2-5,TGTGCCAGCAGCTTACCTCCGGGACAACCACAGACCCAGTACTTC,CASSLPPGQPQTQYF
.,.,TRBV19,TRBJ2-2,TGTGCCAGTAGTATCAGCGCAGGGCGGGGGGAGCTGTTTTTT,CASSISAGRGELFF
.,.,TRBV9,TRBJ2-1,TGTGCCAGCAGCGGGGGAGGGGGGAGCTCCTACAATGAGCAGTTCTTC,CASSGGGGSSYNEQFF
.,TRBD2,TRBV15,TRBJ2-1,TGTGCCACATTGGGGGAGGGCCGCCATGAGCAGTTCTTC,CATLGEGRHEQFF
.,.,TRBV7-2,TRBJ1-5,TGTGCCAGCAGCTTAATCCCAACAGGTCATCAGCCCCAGCATTTT,CASSLIPTGHQPQHF
.,.,TRBV27,TRBJ1-1,TGTGCCAGCAGTTTATCGAGCTGGAACACTGAAGCTTTCTTT,CASSLSSWNTEAFF
.,.,TRBV6-1,TRBJ1-1,TGTGCCAGCAGCCCCAAGGGGCAGTCTGAAGCTTTCTTT,CASSPKGQSEAFF
.,.,TRBV7-9,TRBJ1-1,TGTGCCAGCAGCGTCACGAACATGAACACTGAAGCTTTCTTT,CASSVTNMNTEAFF
.,TRBD2,TRBV4-1,TRBJ2-3,TGCGCCAGCAGCCAAGCTCCTGTTGGAGCGGGACGGACAGATACGCAGTATTTT,CASSQAPVGAGRTDTQYF
.,.,TRBV6-1,TRBJ2-7,TGTGCCAGCAGTGTAGGGGTGCACTCCTACGAGCAGTACTTC,CASSVGVHSYEQYF
.,.,TRBV6-6,TRBJ1-5,TGTGCCAGCGAGTATCTTAGCAATCAGCCCCAGCATTTT,CASEYLSNQPQHF
once,TRBD2,TRBV7-8,TRBJ2-7,TGTGCCAGCAGCATACTAGCGGGAGGTCCCGAGCAGTACTTC,CASSILAGGPEQYF
.,TRBD2,TRBV10-3,TRBJ2-7,TGTGCCATCAGTGTATCGAGTCTAGCGGGATCAGGCGAGCAGTACTTC,CAISVSSLAGSGEQYF
once,TRBD1,TRBV4-2,TRBJ1-1,TGTGCCAGCAGCCAAGGGACAGGGTCCACTGAAGCTTTCTTT,CASSQGTGSTEAFF
.,TRBD1,TRBV6-1,TRBJ1-2,TGTGCCAGCAGGCTCACAGGGGGCAACTATGGCTACACCTTC,CASRLTGGNYGYTF
.,.,TRBV2,TRBJ1-1,TGTGCCAGCAGTCCTCTACGATACAGGGATAATGAAGCTTTCTTT,CASSPLRYRDNEAFF
.,TRBD2,TRBV2,TRBJ2-1,TGTGCCAGCAGTAGGGCGGGAGGTTTAAATGAGCAGTTCTTC,CASSRAGGLNEQFF
.,TRBD1,TRBV5-6,TRBJ1-2,TGTGCCAGCAGCTTGGCTTCTGGGACAGGGTGGAGTGGCTACACCTTC,CASSLASGTGWSGYTF
.,.,TRBV19,TRBJ2-7,TGTGCCAGTAGTAGCCCCAACGGGGTAAGCTCCTACGAGCAGTACTTC,CASSSPNGVSSYEQYF
.,.,TRBV29-1,TRBJ1-1,TGCAGCGTGCCGAAACAGATGAACACTGAAGCTTTCTTT,CSVPKQMNTEAFF
.,.,TRBV6-5,TRBJ1-2,TGTGCCAGCAGTTACTCGGCCGGGAGCGGCTACACCTTC,CASSYSAGSGYTF
.,.,TRBV4-2,TRBJ1-2,TGTGCCAGCAGCTTGCGGCCGAGAAACTATGGCTACACCTTC,CASSLRPRNYGYTF
.,.,TRBV29-1,TRBJ1-2,TGCAGCGTTTTACAGGACTATGGCTACACCTTC,CSVLQDYGYTF
.,TRBD2,TRBV10-3,TRBJ2-1,TGTGCCATCCCTATAGCGGGAGGTTCCTACAATGAGCAGTTCTTC,CAIPIAGGSYNEQFF
.,TRBD1,TRBV27,TRBJ1-1,TGTGCCAGCAGACCCCAACAGGGGGTCACTGAAGCTTTCTTT,CASRPQQGVTEAFF